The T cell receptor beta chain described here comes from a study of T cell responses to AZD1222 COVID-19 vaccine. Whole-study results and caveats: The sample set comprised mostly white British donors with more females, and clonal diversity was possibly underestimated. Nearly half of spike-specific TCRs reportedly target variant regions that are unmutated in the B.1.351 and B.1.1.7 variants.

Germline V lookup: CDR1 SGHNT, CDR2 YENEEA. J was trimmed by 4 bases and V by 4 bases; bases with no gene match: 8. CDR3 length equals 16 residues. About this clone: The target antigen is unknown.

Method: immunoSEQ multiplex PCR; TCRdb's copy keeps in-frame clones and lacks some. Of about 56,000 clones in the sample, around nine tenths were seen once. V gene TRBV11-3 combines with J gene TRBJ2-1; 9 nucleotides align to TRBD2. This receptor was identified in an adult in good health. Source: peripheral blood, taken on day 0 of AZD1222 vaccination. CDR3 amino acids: CASSSQLAGRYNEQFF. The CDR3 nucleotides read TGTGCCAGCAGCTCCCAACTAGCGGGTCGTTACAATGAGCAGTTCTTC.